Listed below are T cell receptor beta chains from one sample, sequenced in a study of blood T cell repertoires in COVID-19. Generated by immunoSEQ multiplex PCR, the TCRdb table keeps only in-frame clones and is missing some. Among approximately 260,000 clones listed, approximately 83% were seen once. Source material: peripheral blood. The receptors shown here come from a woman in her seventies with acute or convalescent COVID-19. Both conserved end residues are part of each CDR3. Fields, in order: D gene, V gene, clone size, J gene, CDR3 DNA, CDR3 protein. D genes are given only for firm matches. Clone size is given for some rows only: seen once, a few or many times, or a class if the clone is expanded.

d_call: TRBD1; v_call: TRBV10-3; clone_size: -; j_call: TRBJ1-6; cdr3_nt: TGTGCCATAAAAGGGGGCGCGGATTCACCCCTCCACTTT; cdr3_aa: CAIKGGADSPLHF
d_call: TRBD2; v_call: TRBV7-2; clone_size: few; j_call: TRBJ2-3; cdr3_nt: TGTGCCAGCAGACCCATGGGGTCTAGCGGGGGTATGACAGATACGCAGTATTTT; cdr3_aa: CASRPMGSSGGMTDTQYF
d_call: -; v_call: TRBV7-3; clone_size: -; j_call: TRBJ1-6; cdr3_nt: TGTGCCAGCAGCTTGGGACAAAGAAATTCACCCCTCCACTTT; cdr3_aa: CASSLGQRNSPLHF
d_call: TRBD1; v_call: TRBV19; clone_size: once; j_call: TRBJ1-2; cdr3_nt: TGTGCCAGTAGTATCGGACAGGGAGGTGTTCATGGCTACACCTTC; cdr3_aa: CASSIGQGGVHGYTF
d_call: TRBD2; v_call: TRBV7-6; clone_size: once; j_call: TRBJ2-3; cdr3_nt: TGTGCCAGTAAAAAGGTTGCGGGGGGGCCAGATACGCAGTATTTT; cdr3_aa: CASKKVAGGPDTQYF
d_call: -; v_call: TRBV2; clone_size: -; j_call: TRBJ1-5; cdr3_nt: TGTGCCACCAAGGGCAGGGGTGGCAATCAGCCCCAGCATTTT; cdr3_aa: CATKGRGGNQPQHF
d_call: TRBD1; v_call: TRBV7-3; clone_size: -; j_call: TRBJ1-6; cdr3_nt: TGTGCCAGCAGCCAGGGGGCAGGGGGAAATTCACCCCTCCACTTT; cdr3_aa: CASSQGAGGNSPLHF
d_call: TRBD1; v_call: TRBV30; clone_size: -; j_call: TRBJ2-3; cdr3_nt: TGTGCCTGGAGTAAATTAGGGACAGGGGGCGCAGATACGCAGTATTTT; cdr3_aa: CAWSKLGTGGADTQYF
d_call: -; v_call: TRBV5-1; clone_size: -; j_call: TRBJ2-7; cdr3_nt: TGCGCCAGCAGCTTTGGGGGGTTGGGCCCCTACGAGCAGTACTTC; cdr3_aa: CASSFGGLGPYEQYF
d_call: TRBD2; v_call: TRBV10-3; clone_size: -; j_call: TRBJ2-3; cdr3_nt: TGTGCCATCAGCGATCGGGGGGGCACAGATACGCAGTATTTT; cdr3_aa: CAISDRGGTDTQYF
d_call: -; v_call: TRBV19; clone_size: -; j_call: TRBJ2-5; cdr3_nt: TGTGCCAGTAGTATTGGTCCCTCGGAGGAGGGTCAAGAGACCCAGTACTTC; cdr3_aa: CASSIGPSEEGQETQYF
d_call: -; v_call: TRBV6-1; clone_size: -; j_call: TRBJ1-4; cdr3_nt: TGTGCCAGCAGTGAGGTTAGGAGTGAAAAACTGTTTTTT; cdr3_aa: CASSEVRSEKLFF
d_call: -; v_call: TRBV20-1; clone_size: -; j_call: TRBJ2-5; cdr3_nt: TGCAGTGCTACTAGCCAAGAGACCCAGTACTTC; cdr3_aa: CSATSQETQYF
d_call: -; v_call: TRBV4-2; clone_size: -; j_call: TRBJ1-5; cdr3_nt: TGTGCCAGCAGCCAGGTTGGGGGGAACAATCAGCCCCAGCATTTT; cdr3_aa: CASSQVGGNNQPQHF
d_call: -; v_call: TRBV7-2; clone_size: -; j_call: TRBJ1-1; cdr3_nt: TGTGCCAGCAGCTTAGAGCGCGGGTACACTGAAGCTTTCTTT; cdr3_aa: CASSLERGYTEAFF
d_call: -; v_call: TRBV5-6; clone_size: -; j_call: TRBJ2-3; cdr3_nt: TGTGCCAGCAGCACCTCGGCCAGGACGCAGTATTTT; cdr3_aa: CASSTSARTQYF
d_call: -; v_call: TRBV19; clone_size: -; j_call: TRBJ1-2; cdr3_nt: TGTGCCAGTAGTATGGCCCGCAGGGCGCGAATCTATGGCTACACCTTC; cdr3_aa: CASSMARRARIYGYTF
d_call: -; v_call: TRBV4-2; clone_size: -; j_call: TRBJ1-3; cdr3_nt: TGTGCCAGCAGCCAAGGGCAGAGGGCTGGAAACACCATATATTTT; cdr3_aa: CASSQGQRAGNTIYF
d_call: -; v_call: TRBV5-5; clone_size: once; j_call: TRBJ2-6; cdr3_nt: TGTGCCAGCAGCTTGGAGGCAGGGGTGATTTCTGGGGCCAACGTCCTGACTTTC; cdr3_aa: CASSLEAGVISGANVLTF
d_call: -; v_call: TRBV2; clone_size: -; j_call: TRBJ2-5; cdr3_nt: TGTGCCAGCAGTGAGGTACTCTCAGAGACCCAGTACTTC; cdr3_aa: CASSEVLSETQYF
d_call: TRBD2; v_call: TRBV4-1; clone_size: -; j_call: TRBJ2-5; cdr3_nt: TGCGCCAGCAGCCAAGATGGGACTAGCGGGGGCGGGACCCAGTACTTC; cdr3_aa: CASSQDGTSGGGTQYF
d_call: -; v_call: TRBV5-6; clone_size: -; j_call: TRBJ1-6; cdr3_nt: TGTGCCAGCAGCTTGGGACTCCCCAGTAATTCACCCCTCCACTTT; cdr3_aa: CASSLGLPSNSPLHF
d_call: -; v_call: TRBV7-2; clone_size: -; j_call: TRBJ2-2; cdr3_nt: TGTGCCAGCAGCTTAAGGCGGGTGGACACCGGGGAGCTGTTTTTT; cdr3_aa: CASSLRRVDTGELFF
d_call: TRBD1; v_call: TRBV6-2/TRBV6-3; clone_size: -; j_call: TRBJ2-7; cdr3_nt: TGTGCCAGCAGTGGAGGGACAGGGGGATACGAGCAGTACTTC; cdr3_aa: CASSGGTGGYEQYF
d_call: TRBD2; v_call: TRBV9; clone_size: once; j_call: TRBJ2-2; cdr3_nt: TGTGCCAGCAGCGTAGTCCTAGGCGGGGGAGCTAACACCGGGGAGCTGTTTTTT; cdr3_aa: CASSVVLGGGANTGELFF
d_call: TRBD1; v_call: TRBV5-1; clone_size: -; j_call: TRBJ2-5; cdr3_nt: TGCGCCAGCAGCGCGTACAGGGGGCTGCAAGAGACCCAGTACTTC; cdr3_aa: CASSAYRGLQETQYF
d_call: -; v_call: TRBV7-3; clone_size: -; j_call: TRBJ2-1; cdr3_nt: TGTGCCAGCAGCCGACAAGCCACCGGCAGCTCCTACAATGAGCAGTTCTTC; cdr3_aa: CASSRQATGSSYNEQFF
d_call: -; v_call: TRBV15; clone_size: -; j_call: TRBJ2-1; cdr3_nt: TGTGCCACCAGCAGAGAACGGTACTCCTACAATGAGCAGTTCTTC; cdr3_aa: CATSRERYSYNEQFF
d_call: -; v_call: TRBV18; clone_size: -; j_call: TRBJ2-3; cdr3_nt: TGTGCCAGCTCAGCCCAGTTATCTAGCACAGATACGCAGTATTTT; cdr3_aa: CASSAQLSSTDTQYF
d_call: -; v_call: TRBV2; clone_size: -; j_call: TRBJ1-5; cdr3_nt: TGTGCCAGCACTAACAGGCGGTCGGATCAGCCCCAGCATTTT; cdr3_aa: CASTNRRSDQPQHF
d_call: -; v_call: TRBV3-1/TRBV3-2; clone_size: -; j_call: TRBJ1-3; cdr3_nt: TGTGCCAGCAGCCAAGAGGCCCTCCCTGGAAACACCATATATTTT; cdr3_aa: CASSQEALPGNTIYF
d_call: -; v_call: TRBV6-5; clone_size: many; j_call: TRBJ1-1; cdr3_nt: TGTGCCAGCAGTTACTCCCCGGAGGGATCTGAAGCTTTCTTT; cdr3_aa: CASSYSPEGSEAFF
d_call: TRBD2; v_call: TRBV5-1; clone_size: -; j_call: TRBJ2-3; cdr3_nt: TGCGCCAGCAGCTTGGCGGGGGGGCCTGAAGATACGCAGTATTTT; cdr3_aa: CASSLAGGPEDTQYF
d_call: TRBD2; v_call: TRBV9; clone_size: -; j_call: TRBJ2-5; cdr3_nt: TGTGCCAGCAGCGTAGCACTAGCGGGGGAAGAGACCCAGTACTTC; cdr3_aa: CASSVALAGEETQYF
d_call: TRBD2; v_call: TRBV3-1/TRBV3-2; clone_size: -; j_call: TRBJ2-7; cdr3_nt: TGTGCCAGCAGCCAAGCTATGGGGAGGGAACCCTCATTC; cdr3_aa: CASSQAMGREPSF
d_call: -; v_call: TRBV6-1; clone_size: -; j_call: TRBJ1-2; cdr3_nt: TGTGCCAGCAGTGAGAACATACGGGAGGGCCGCAACTATGGCTACACCTTC; cdr3_aa: CASSENIREGRNYGYTF
d_call: -; v_call: TRBV19; clone_size: -; j_call: TRBJ1-2; cdr3_nt: TGTGCCAGTAGTTTTGGAGGGGAACCCCACTATGGCTACACCTTC; cdr3_aa: CASSFGGEPHYGYTF
d_call: -; v_call: TRBV10-3; clone_size: -; j_call: TRBJ2-3; cdr3_nt: TGTGCCATCAGTGACGGCGGGGCGAGCACAGATACGCAGTATTTT; cdr3_aa: CAISDGGASTDTQYF
d_call: TRBD1; v_call: TRBV28; clone_size: once; j_call: TRBJ1-1; cdr3_nt: TGTGCCAGCAGCTCCGAGGGGGCATTGAACACTGAAGCTTTCTTT; cdr3_aa: CASSSEGALNTEAFF
d_call: -; v_call: TRBV11-1; clone_size: -; j_call: TRBJ2-7; cdr3_nt: TGTGCCAGCAGCTTATTGAGATCCTACGAGCAGTACTTC; cdr3_aa: CASSLLRSYEQYF
d_call: -; v_call: TRBV20-1; clone_size: -; j_call: TRBJ1-5; cdr3_nt: TGCAGTGCTAGTTCAGGTAGCAATCAGCCCCAGCATTTT; cdr3_aa: CSASSGSNQPQHF
d_call: -; v_call: TRBV4-2; clone_size: -; j_call: TRBJ1-2; cdr3_nt: TGTGCCAGCAGCCAAGATTCTCTCGGTACGGACTATGGCTACACCTTC; cdr3_aa: CASSQDSLGTDYGYTF